This TCR beta chain was retrieved from a study of cytomegalovirus exposure and HLA in healthy donors. Overall study findings and caveats: Most subjects' HLA-A and HLA-B alleles were reportedly predicted from TCR beta sequences. In a later analysis, HLA-associated TCR beta chains were more clonally expanded than equally common others. By a later analysis, the bulk of CMV-associated TCR beta chains appeared HLA-restricted. Later analysis identified about 18,000 TCR beta sequences associated with HLA alleles, using a false discovery rate threshold of 0.05.

Remarks on this clone: The antigen remains undetermined.

The PCR used 60 Vbeta and 13 Jbeta primers. This table comes from immunoSEQ multiplex PCR, and its TCRdb copy is limited to in-frame clones, with some not included. The repertoire holds under 200,000 clones, with about three quarters as singletons. The material sequenced was PBMCs. The sequence was collected from a man aged 40-50 years in good health and CMV-seronegative.

DNA of the CDR3: TGTGCCAGCAGCGTAAGAGACAGTTGGTCCCCCGGGGAGCTGTTTTTT. Protein product: CASSVRDSWSPGELFF. The chain employs TRBV9 and TRBJ2-2; D may be TRBD1 (5 bases). This CDR3 is built from 16 residues. CDR1 is SGDLS and CDR2 is YYNGEE in the germline V gene. The V end was cut by 1 base, the J end by 6 bases, with 16 bases between.